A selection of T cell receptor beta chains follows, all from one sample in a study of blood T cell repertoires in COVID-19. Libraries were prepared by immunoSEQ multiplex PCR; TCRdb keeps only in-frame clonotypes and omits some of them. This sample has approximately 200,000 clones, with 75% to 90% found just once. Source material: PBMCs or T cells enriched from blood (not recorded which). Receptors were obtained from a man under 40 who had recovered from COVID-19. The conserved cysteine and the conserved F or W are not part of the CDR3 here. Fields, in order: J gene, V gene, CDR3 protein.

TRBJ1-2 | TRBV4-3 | ASSQDFADYGYT
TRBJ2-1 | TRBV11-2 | ASSRTSGRAGSYNEQF
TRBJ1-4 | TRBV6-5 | ASSPGTGVYRLF
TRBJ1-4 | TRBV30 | ASSRDSKNEKLF
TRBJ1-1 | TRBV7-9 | ASSDRTGKNTEAF
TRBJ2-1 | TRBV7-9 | ASSLKAGGKGNEQF
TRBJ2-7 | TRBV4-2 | ASSQITGTTSYEQY
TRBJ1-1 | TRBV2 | ASSEGRGLNTEAF
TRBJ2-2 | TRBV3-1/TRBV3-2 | ASSRRTSGGPLGPTGELF
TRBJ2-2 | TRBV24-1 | ATSRGGLAGLANTGELF
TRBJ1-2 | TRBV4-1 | ASSQTGGGPVEGYT
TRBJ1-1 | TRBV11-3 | ASSYRDTEAF
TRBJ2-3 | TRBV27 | ASSSSVRLAGGADTQY
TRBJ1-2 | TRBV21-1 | WTAGLGGYT
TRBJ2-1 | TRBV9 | ASSVSHMTSGKYNEQF
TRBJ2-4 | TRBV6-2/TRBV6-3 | ASSYSIFSGGSGTKNIQY
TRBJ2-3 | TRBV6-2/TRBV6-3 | ASSSTWAGGQDTQY
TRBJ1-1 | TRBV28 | ASSPLDRMNTEAF
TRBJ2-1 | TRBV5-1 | ASSYKGVFDYNEQF
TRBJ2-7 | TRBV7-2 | ASSLYASGGGLEQY
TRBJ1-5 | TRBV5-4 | ASSLDQNQPQH
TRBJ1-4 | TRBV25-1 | ASSESGMGEKLF
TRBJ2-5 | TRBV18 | ASTIGTGQETQY
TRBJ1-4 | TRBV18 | ASSLDRGGEKLF
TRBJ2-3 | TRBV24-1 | ATSRTASTDTQY
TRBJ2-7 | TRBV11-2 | ASSLGLAYEQY
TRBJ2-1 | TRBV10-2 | ASSETSGSYNEQF
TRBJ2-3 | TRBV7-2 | ASSDSSGWRADTQY
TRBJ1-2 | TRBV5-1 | ASSSYGTDYSYGYT
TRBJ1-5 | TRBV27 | ASSLWGGGNQPQH
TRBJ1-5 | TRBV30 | AWTTYGDNQPQH
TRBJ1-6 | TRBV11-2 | ASSLAGGGIGSPLH
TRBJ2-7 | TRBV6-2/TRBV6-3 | ASRPTGTGGHYEQY
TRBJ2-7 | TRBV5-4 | ASRLFGQASYEQY
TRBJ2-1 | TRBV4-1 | ASSPNPAADYNEQF
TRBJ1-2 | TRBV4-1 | ASSPQDRGLYGYT
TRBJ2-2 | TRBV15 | ATSRDGGLGNTGELF
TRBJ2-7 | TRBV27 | ASRPRDRLYEQY
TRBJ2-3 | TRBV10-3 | AISESRGVGTDTQY
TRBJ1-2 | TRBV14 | ASSQDGYGYT
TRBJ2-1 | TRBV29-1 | SVVAGIHNEQF
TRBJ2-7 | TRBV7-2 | ASSLVPTGAGDLIEQY
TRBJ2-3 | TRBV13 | ASSLRDSGFGGDTQY
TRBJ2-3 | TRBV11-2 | ATRRGRNTDTQY
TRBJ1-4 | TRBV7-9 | ASSLAYRGRLNEKLF
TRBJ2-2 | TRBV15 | ATSNVIGTPNTGELF
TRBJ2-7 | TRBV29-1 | SAGTSGRDKSYEQY
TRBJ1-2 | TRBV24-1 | ATSGLYRGNYGYT
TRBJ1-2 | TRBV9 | ASSVAPGGNYGYT